The rows below give T cell receptor beta chains drawn from one sample of a study of PD-1 blockade in classical Hodgkin lymphoma. TCRdb keeps only in-frame clones here, not all; method: immunoSEQ multiplex PCR. The repertoire holds around 40,000 clones, 77% seen once, with around 9.5% in the top ten. The specimen comprised peripheral blood mononuclear cells (PBMCs), sampled before the fourth cycle of nivolumab. These receptors all stem from a human donor with classical Hodgkin lymphoma. CDR3s include the opening cysteine and the closing phenylalanine or tryptophan. A D gene is named only where the DNA matches it firmly. Clone size is given for some rows only: seen once, a few or many times, or a class if the clone is expanded.

>-|TRBJ1-4|TRBD1|TRBV25-1
TGTGCCAGCAGTGGGGCGGGACAGGCCACATCGGGTGAAAAACTGTTTTTT
CASSGAGQATSGEKLFF
>-|TRBJ1-2|-|TRBV5-5
TGTGCCAGCAGCTCGGCCGGGGTCCTTAACTATGGCTACACCTTC
CASSSAGVLNYGYTF
>-|TRBJ2-7|-|TRBV6-1
TGTGCCAGCGGAGTAACCGGGATCTACGAGCAGTACTTC
CASGVTGIYEQYF
>-|TRBJ1-2|-|TRBV6-5
TGTGCCAGCAGTTACAATGGGGTCTGGGGCGGCTACACCTTC
CASSYNGVWGGYTF
>-|TRBJ2-3|-|TRBV5-1
TGCGCCAGCAGCCACGGTAGGACCTCTGGTACAGATACGCAGTATTTT
CASSHGRTSGTDTQYF
>-|TRBJ1-1|TRBD1|TRBV19
TGTGCCAGTAGTACGGGACAGGGCGGGTACACTGAAGCTTTCTTT
CASSTGQGGYTEAFF
>once|TRBJ2-1|-|TRBV5-1
TGCGCCAGCAGCTCTAGTTTAGCGCCCACCCCCCGACATGAGCAGTTCTTC
CASSSSLAPTPRHEQFF
>-|TRBJ1-2|-|TRBV4-2
TGTGCCAGCAGCCCCGGACGGAACTATGGCTACACCTTC
CASSPGRNYGYTF
>-|TRBJ2-3|-|TRBV27
TGTGCCAGCAGTTTTCTTCCCTCTAGCACAGATACGCAGTATTTT
CASSFLPSSTDTQYF
>-|TRBJ2-2|TRBD2|TRBV4-3
TGCGCCAGCAGCCAAGTGGCGGGCGGGGGGGCGATGTATAGTCCCGGGGAGCTGTTTTTT
CASSQVAGGGAMYSPGELFF
>-|TRBJ2-1|TRBD2|TRBV27
TGTGCCAGCAGTCCTCTCGCGGGGGGGTTTGATGAGCAGTTCTTC
CASSPLAGGFDEQFF
>-|TRBJ1-1|-|TRBV18
TGTGCCAGCTCACCACAAGGCGGGGGTGACACTGAAGCTTTCTTT
CASSPQGGGDTEAFF
>-|TRBJ2-1|-|TRBV14
TGTGCCAGCAGGGGGGGTCGGGACGGAGGATTAAATGAGCAGTTCTTC
CASRGGRDGGLNEQFF